This T cell receptor (beta chain) is drawn from a study of OX40 agonist ivuxolimab in advanced cancers. Turning to the study itself: Three individuals attained partial responses, comprising one hepatocellular carcinoma case and two cutaneous melanoma cases.

V lost 5 bases to trimming and J lost 2 bases; unmatched junction nucleotides: 6. CDR3 length: 16 amino acids. Germline V gives CDR1 SNHLY, CDR2 FYNNEI. This table comes from immunoSEQ multiplex PCR, and its TCRdb copy is limited to in-frame clones, with some not included. The table has about 58,000 clones, just over 85% seen once; the top ten hold 0.8% to 1%. The V call is TRBV2, the J call TRBJ2-3; 11 nucleotides agree with TRBD2. Material: CD4+ or CD8+ T cells sorted from blood, obtained in a trial of the OX40 agonist ivuxolimab. This receptor was obtained from an adult with an advanced solid tumor such as melanoma, head and neck, liver or kidney cancer. The CDR3 bases are TGTGCCAGCAGTCCGACTAGCGGGGATTTCACAGATACGCAGTATTTT. It yields the protein CASSPTSGDFTDTQYF.